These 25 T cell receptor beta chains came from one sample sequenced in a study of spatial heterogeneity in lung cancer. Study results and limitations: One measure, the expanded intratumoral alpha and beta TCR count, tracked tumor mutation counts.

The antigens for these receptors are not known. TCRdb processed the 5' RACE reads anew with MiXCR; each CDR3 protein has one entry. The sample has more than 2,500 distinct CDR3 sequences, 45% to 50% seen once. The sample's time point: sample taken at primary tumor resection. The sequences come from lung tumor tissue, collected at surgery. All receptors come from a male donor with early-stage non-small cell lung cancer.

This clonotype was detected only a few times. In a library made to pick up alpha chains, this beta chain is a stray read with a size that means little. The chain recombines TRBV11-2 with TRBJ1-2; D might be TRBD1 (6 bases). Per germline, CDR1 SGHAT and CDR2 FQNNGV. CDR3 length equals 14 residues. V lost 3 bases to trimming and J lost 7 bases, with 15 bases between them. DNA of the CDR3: TGTGCCAGCAGCTTGGGACACAGAACTGCTGGCTACACCTTC. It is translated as CASSLGHRTAGYTF. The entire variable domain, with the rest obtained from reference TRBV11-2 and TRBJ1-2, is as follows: EAGVAQSPRYKIIEKRQSVAFWCNPISGHATLYWYQQILGQGPKLLIQFQNNGVVDDSQLPKDRFSAERLKGVDSTLKIQPAKLEDSAVYLCASSLGHRTAGYTFGSGTRLTVV.

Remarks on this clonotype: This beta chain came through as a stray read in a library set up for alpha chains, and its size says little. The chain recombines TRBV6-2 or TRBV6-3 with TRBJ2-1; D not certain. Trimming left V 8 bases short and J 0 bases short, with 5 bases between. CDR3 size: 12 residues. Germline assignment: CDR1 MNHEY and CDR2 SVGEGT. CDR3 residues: CASGSSYNEQFF. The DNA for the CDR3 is TGTGCCAGCGGAAGCTCCTACAATGAGCAGTTCTTC.

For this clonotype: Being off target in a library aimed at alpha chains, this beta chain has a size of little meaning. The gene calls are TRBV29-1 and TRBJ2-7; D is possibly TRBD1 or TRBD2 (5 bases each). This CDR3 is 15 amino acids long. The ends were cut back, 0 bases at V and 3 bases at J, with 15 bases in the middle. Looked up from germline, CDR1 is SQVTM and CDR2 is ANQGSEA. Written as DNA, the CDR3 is TGCAGCGTTGAAGACCGAATCGAGGGGAGCTACGAGCAGTACTTC. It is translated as CSVEDRIEGSYEQYF.

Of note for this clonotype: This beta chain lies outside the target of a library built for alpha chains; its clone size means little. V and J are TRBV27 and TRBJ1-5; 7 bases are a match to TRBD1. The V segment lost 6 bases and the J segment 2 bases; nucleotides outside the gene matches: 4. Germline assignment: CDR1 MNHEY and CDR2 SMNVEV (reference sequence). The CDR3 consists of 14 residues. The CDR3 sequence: CASSLTGGNQPQHF. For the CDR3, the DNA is TGTGCCAGCAGCCTCACAGGGGGCAATCAGCCCCAGCATTTT.

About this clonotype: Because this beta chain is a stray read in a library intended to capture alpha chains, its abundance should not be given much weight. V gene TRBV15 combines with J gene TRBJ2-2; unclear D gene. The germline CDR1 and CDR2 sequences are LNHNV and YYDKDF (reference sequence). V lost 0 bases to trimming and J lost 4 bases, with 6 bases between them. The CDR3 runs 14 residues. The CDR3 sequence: CATSREEATGELFF. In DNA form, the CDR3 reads TGTGCCACCAGCAGAGAAGAGGCCACCGGGGAGCTGTTTTTT.

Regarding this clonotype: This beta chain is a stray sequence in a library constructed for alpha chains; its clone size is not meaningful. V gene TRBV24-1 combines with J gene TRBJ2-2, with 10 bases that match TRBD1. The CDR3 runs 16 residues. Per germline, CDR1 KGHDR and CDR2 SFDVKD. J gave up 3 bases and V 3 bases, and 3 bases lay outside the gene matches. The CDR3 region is CATSDPGQGDTGELFF. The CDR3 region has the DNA TGTGCCACCAGTGATCCAGGACAGGGGGACACCGGGGAGCTGTTTTTT.

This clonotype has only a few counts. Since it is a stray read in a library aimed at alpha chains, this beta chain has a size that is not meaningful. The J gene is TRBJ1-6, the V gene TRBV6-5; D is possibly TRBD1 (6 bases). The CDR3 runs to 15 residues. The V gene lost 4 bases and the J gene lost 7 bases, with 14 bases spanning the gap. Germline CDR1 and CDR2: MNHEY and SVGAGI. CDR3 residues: CASSSLDRRNSPLHF. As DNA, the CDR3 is TGTGCCAGCAGTTCGCTTGACAGGAGAAATTCACCCCTCCACTTT.

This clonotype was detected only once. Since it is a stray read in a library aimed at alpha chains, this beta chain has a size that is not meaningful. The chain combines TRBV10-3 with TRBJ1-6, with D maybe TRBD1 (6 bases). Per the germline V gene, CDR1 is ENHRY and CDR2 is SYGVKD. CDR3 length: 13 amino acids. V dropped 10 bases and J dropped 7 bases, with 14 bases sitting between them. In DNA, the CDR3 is TGTGCCACCTTAGGGGGGGGAAATTCACCCCTCCACTTT. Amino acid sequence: CATLGGGNSPLHF.

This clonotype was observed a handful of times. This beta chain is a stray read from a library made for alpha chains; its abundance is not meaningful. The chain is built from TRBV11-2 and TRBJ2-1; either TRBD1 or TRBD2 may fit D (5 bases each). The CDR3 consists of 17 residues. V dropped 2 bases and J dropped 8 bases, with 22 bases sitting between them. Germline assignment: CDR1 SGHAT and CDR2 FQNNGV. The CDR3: CASSLPRGRQADYEQFF. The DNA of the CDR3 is TGTGCCAGCAGCTTACCCCGGGGACGACAAGCAGACTATGAGCAGTTCTTC.

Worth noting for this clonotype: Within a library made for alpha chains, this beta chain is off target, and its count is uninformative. The CDR3 protein is CSAPLDGDTQYF. The CDR3 nucleotides are TGCAGTGCCCCGCTGGATGGAGATACGCAGTATTTT. The genes are TRBV20-1 and TRBJ2-3, with no clear D. This CDR3 region has 12 residues. Germline assignment: CDR1 DFQATT and CDR2 SNEGSKA (reference sequence). V gave up 6 bases and J gave up 5 bases, with 12 bases separating them.

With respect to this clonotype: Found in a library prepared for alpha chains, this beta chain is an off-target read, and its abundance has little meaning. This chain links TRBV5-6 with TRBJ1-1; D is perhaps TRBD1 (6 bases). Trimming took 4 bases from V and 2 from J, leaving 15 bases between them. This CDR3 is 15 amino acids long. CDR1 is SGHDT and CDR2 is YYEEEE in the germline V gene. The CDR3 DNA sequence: TGTGCCAGCAGCCTACCAGGACAGCAAAACACTGAAGCTTTCTTT. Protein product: CASSLPGQQNTEAFF.

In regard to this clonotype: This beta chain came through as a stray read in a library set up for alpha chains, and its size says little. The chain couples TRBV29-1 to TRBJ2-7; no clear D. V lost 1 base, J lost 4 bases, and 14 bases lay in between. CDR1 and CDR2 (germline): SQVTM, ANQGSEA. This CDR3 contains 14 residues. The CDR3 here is CSVEGPGKEYEQYF. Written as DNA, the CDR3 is TGCAGCGTTGAAGGACCAGGAAAGGAATACGAGCAGTACTTC.

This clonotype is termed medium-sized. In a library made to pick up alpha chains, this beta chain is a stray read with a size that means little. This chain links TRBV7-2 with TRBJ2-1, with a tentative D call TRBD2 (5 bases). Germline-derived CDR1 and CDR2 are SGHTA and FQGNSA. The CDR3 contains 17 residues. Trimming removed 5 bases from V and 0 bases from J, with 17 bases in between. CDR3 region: CASSPILLVGSYNEQFF. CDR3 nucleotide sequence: TGTGCCAGCAGCCCCATCTTACTAGTGGGCTCCTACAATGAGCAGTTCTTC. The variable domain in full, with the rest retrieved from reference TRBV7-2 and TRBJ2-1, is GAGVSQSPSNKVTEKGKDVELRCDPISGHTALYWYRQSLGQGLEFLIYFQGNSAPDKSGLPSDRFSAERTGGSVSTLTIQRTQQEDSAVYLCASSPILLVGSYNEQFFGPGTRLTVL.

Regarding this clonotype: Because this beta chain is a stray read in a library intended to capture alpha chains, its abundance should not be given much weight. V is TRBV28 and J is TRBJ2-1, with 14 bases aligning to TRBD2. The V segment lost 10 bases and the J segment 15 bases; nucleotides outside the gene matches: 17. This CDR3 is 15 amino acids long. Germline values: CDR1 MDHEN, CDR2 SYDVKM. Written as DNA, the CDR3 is TGTGCCACCAAACCGGGACTAGCGGGAGCGGGGAGTGTGTTCTTC. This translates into CATKPGLAGAGSVFF.

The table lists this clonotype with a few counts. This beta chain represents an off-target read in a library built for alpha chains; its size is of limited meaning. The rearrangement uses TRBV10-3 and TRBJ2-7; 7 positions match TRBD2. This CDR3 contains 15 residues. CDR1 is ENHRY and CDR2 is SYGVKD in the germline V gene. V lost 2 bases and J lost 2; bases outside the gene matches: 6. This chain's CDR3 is CAISETASGPYEQYF. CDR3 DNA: TGTGCCATCAGTGAGACGGCTAGCGGCCCCTACGAGCAGTACTTC.

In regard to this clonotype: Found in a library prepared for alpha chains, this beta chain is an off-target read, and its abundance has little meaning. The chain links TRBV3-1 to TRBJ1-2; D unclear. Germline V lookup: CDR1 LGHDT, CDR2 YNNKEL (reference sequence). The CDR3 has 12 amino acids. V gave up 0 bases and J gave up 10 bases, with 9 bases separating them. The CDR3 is CASSQEVGFYTF. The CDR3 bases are TGTGCCAGCAGCCAAGAAGTAGGCTTCTACACCTTC.

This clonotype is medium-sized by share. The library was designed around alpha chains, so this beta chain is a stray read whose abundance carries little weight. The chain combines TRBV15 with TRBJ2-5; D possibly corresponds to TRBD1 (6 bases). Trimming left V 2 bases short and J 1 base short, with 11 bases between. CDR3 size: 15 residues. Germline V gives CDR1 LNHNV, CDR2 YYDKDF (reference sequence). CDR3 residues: CATSRLPTGQETQYF. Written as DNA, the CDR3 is TGTGCCACCAGCAGACTCCCGACAGGCCAAGAGACCCAGTACTTC.

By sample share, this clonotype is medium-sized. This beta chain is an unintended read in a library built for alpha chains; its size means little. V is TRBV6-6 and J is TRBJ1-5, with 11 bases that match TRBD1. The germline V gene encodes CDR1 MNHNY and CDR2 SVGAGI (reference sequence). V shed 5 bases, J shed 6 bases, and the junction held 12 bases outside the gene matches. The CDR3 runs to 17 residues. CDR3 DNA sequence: TGTGCCAGCAGTCACGGGACAGGGGGGGCCCTCGGTCAGCCCCAGCATTTT. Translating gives CASSHGTGGALGQPQHF.

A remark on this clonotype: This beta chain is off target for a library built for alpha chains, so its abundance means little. The CDR3 DNA reads TGCGCCAGCAGCCCCTACCTCTCCAGCACTGAGCAGTTCTTC. Its translation is CASSPYLSSTEQFF. V and J are TRBV4-3 and TRBJ2-1; D ambiguous. The CDR3 is 14 amino acids. Germline loops: CDR1 LGHNA, CDR2 YSLEER. Between the trimmed V and J ends, which lost 4 bases and 9 bases, there was a span of 16 bases.

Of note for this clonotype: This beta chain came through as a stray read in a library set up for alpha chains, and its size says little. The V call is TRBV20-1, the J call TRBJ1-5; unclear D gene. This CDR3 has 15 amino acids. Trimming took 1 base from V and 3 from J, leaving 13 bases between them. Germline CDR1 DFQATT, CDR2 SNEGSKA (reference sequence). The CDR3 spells CSARGTGLFNQPQHF. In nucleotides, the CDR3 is TGCAGTGCTAGAGGGACCGGACTGTTCAATCAGCCCCAGCATTTT.

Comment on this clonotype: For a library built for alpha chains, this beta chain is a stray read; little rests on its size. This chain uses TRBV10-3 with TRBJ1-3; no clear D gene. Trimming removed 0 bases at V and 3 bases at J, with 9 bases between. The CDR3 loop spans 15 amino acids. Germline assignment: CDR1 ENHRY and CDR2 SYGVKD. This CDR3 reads CAISESFDGGNTIYF. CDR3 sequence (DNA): TGTGCCATCAGTGAGTCGTTCGACGGTGGAAACACCATATATTTT.

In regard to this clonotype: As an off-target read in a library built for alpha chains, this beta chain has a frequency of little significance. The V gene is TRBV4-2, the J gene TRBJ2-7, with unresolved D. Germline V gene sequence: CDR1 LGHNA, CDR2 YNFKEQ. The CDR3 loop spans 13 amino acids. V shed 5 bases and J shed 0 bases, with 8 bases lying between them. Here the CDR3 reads CASSETISYEQYF. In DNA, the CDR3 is TGTGCCAGCAGCGAGACGATCTCCTACGAGCAGTACTTC.

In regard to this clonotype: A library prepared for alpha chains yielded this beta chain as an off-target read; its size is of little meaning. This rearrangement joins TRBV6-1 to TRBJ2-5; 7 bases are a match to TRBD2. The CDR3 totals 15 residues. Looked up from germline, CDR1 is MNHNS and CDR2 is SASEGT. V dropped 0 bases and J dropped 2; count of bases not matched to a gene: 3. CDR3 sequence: CASSEAPAGQETQYF. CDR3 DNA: TGTGCCAGCAGTGAAGCCCCAGCGGGGCAAGAGACCCAGTACTTC.

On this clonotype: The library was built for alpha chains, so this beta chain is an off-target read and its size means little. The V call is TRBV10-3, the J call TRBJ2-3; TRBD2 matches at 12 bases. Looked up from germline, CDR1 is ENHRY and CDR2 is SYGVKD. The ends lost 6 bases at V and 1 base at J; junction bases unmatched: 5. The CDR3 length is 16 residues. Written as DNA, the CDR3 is TGTGCCATCAGCGGACGACTAGCGGGAGGCACAGATACGCAGTATTTT. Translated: CAISGRLAGGTDTQYF.

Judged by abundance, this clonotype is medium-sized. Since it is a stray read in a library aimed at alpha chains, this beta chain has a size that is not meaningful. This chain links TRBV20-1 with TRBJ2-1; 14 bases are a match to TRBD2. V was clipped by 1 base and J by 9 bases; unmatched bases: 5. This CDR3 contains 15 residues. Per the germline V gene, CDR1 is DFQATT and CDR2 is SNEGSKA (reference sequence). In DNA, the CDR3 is TGCAGTGCTAGAGGTGGACTAGCGGGAGGTCGTGAGCAGTTCTTC. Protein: CSARGGLAGGREQFF.